This T cell receptor beta chain originates from a study of blood T cell repertoires in COVID-19. About the research overall: Italy, Spain and the United States were the sources of the convalescent and acute COVID-19 samples. Sources were T cells, B-cell-depleted T cells, or PBMCs; the material itself was cDNA or gDNA.

In the study's own analysis: Counts of nucleated cells, estimated from reference gene primer amplification, were obtained. Sequencing was performed with immunoSEQ multiplex PCR; in TCRdb, only in-frame clones are kept and a portion is missing. The DNA was the basis for D and trimming; V, J and clone size are from that table. The data show a few hundred thousand clones, around 85% seen once. This TCR was sampled from a human donor in a cohort sampled during active COVID-19. Sequenced: peripheral blood.

The CDR3 here is CASSIVSGETQYF. CDR3 sequence (DNA): TGTGCCAGTAGTATAGTGAGCGGGGAGACCCAGTACTTC. The chain combines TRBV19 with TRBJ2-5, with D perhaps TRBD2 (6 bases). CDR1 and CDR2 (germline): LNHDA, SQIVND (reference sequence). The CDR3 runs to 13 residues. Trimming pared 1 base from V and 5 bases from J, leaving 8 bases between.